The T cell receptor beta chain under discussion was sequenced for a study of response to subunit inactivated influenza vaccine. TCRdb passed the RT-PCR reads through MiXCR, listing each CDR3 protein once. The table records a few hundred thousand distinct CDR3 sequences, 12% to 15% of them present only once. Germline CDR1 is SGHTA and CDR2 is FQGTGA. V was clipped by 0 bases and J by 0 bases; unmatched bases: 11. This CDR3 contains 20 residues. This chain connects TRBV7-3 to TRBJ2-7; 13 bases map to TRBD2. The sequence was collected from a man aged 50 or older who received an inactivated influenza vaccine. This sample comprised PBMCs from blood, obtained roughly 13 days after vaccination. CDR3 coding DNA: TGTGCCAGCAGCTTAACACATGGGACTAGCGGGACTACGAGCTCCTACGAGCAGTACTTC. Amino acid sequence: CASSLTHGTSGTTSSYEQYF. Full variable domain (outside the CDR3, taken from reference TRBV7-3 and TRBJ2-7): GAGVSQTPSNKVTEKGKYVELRCDPISGHTALYWYRQSLGQGPEFLIYFQGTGAADDSGLPNDRFFAVRPEGSVSTLKIQRTERGDSAVYLCASSLTHGTSGTTSSYEQYFGPGTRLTVT.